This is a list of T cell receptor beta chains from one sample in a study of blood T cells in healthy people across ages. Each CDR3 protein gets one entry after TCRdb re-called the 5' RACE reads with MiXCR. The table shows roughly 1.5 million distinct CDR3 sequences, with approximately 43% occurring only once. Sequenced sample: blood. Receptors originate from a woman younger than 30 in good health. CDR3s include the opening cysteine and the closing phenylalanine or tryptophan. Each record gives: CDR3 protein, CDR3 DNA, CDR3 length, clone size, V gene, J gene, D gene. The D gene is left open where the match is weak. Expanded clones are given a class, and other clones once, few, many or no size at all.

CSAKTSYNPYEQYF	TGCAGTGCCAAGACTAGCTACAATCCCTACGAGCAGTACTTC	14	NA	TRBV20-1	TRBJ2-7	TRBD2
CSVEPDRVNYGYTF	TGCAGCGTTGAGCCCGACAGAGTTAACTATGGCTACACCTTC	14	NA	TRBV29-1	TRBJ1-2	NA
CSVLGLVYGYTF	TGCAGCGTTCTAGGGTTAGTCTATGGCTACACCTTC	12	NA	TRBV29-1	TRBJ1-2	NA
CASSQLPRGKQYF	TGTGCCAGCAGCCAGCTTCCTCGCGGGAAGCAGTACTTC	13	NA	TRBV14	TRBJ2-7	NA
CASSVLEVYNEQFF	TGCGCCAGCAGCGTCCTGGAGGTTTACAATGAGCAGTTCTTC	14	many	TRBV5-1	TRBJ2-1	NA
CASSNPGQGSGSNQPQHF	TGTGCCAGCAGTAATCCGGGACAGGGGTCGGGTAGCAATCAGCCCCAGCATTTT	18	few	TRBV6-2/TRBV6-3	TRBJ1-5	TRBD1
CASSLALLGAHEQYF	TGTGCCAGCAGCTTAGCCCTCCTGGGGGCCCACGAGCAGTACTTC	15	NA	TRBV7-9	TRBJ2-7	NA
CSARQGLEDYGYTF	TGCAGTGCAAGACAGGGGTTGGAGGACTATGGCTACACCTTC	14	NA	TRBV20-1	TRBJ1-2	TRBD1
CASSPPGVGIDTQYF	TGCGCCAGCAGCCCGCCAGGGGTTGGCATAGATACGCAGTATTTT	15	NA	TRBV4-1	TRBJ2-3	NA
CASSYDRADSPLHF	TGTGCCAGCAGTTACGACAGGGCAGATTCACCCCTCCACTTT	14	once	TRBV27	TRBJ1-6	TRBD1
CASSYSRTSAYEQYF	TGTGCCAGCAGTTACTCGAGGACATCAGCCTACGAGCAGTACTTC	15	NA	TRBV6-2/TRBV6-3	TRBJ2-7	NA
CATSERANQPQHF	TGTGCCACCAGTGAACGGGCCAATCAGCCCCAGCATTTT	13	many	TRBV24-1	TRBJ1-5	NA
CASSQDPPQRGKNIQYF	TGCGCCAGCAGCCAAGATCCCCCCCAAAGGGGCAAAAACATTCAGTACTTC	17	few	TRBV4-3	TRBJ2-4	NA
CASSTGTSKETQYF	TGTGCCAGCAGTACGGGGACTAGTAAAGAGACCCAGTACTTC	14	NA	TRBV11-1	TRBJ2-5	TRBD2
CASGLAGGVADTQYF	TGTGCCAGCGGCTTGGCCGGAGGGGTAGCAGATACGCAGTATTTT	15	NA	TRBV5-6	TRBJ2-3	NA
CASSLGLGRSHEQYF	TGTGCCAGCAGTCTCGGACTAGGGAGGTCCCACGAGCAGTACTTC	15	NA	TRBV12-3/TRBV12-4	TRBJ2-7	TRBD2